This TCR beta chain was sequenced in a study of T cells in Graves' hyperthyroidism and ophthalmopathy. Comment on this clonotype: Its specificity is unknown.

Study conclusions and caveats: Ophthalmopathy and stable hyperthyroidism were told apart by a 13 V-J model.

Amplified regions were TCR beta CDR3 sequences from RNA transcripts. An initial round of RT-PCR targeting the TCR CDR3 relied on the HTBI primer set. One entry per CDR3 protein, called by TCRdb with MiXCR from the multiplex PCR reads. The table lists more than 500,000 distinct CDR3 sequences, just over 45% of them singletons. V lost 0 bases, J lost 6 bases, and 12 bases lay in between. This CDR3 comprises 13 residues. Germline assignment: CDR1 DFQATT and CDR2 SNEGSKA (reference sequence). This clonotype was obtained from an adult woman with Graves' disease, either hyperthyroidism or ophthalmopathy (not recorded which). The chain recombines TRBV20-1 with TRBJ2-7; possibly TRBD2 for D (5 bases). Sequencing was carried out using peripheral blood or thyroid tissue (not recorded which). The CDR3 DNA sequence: TGCAGTGCTAGAGATCCCCCAGGAGGCGAGCAGTACTTC. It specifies CSARDPPGGEQYF.